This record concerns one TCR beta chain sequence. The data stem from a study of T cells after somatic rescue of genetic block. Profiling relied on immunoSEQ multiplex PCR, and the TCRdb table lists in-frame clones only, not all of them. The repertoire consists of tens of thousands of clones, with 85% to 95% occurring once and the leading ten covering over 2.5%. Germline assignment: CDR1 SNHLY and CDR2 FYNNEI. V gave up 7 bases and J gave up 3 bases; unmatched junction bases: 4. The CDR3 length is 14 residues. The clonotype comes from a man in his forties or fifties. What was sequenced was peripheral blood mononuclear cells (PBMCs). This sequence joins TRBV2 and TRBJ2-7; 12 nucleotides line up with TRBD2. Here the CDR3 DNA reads TGTGCCAGCAACCTAGCGGGAGGGAACTACGAGCAGTACTTC. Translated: CASNLAGGNYEQYF. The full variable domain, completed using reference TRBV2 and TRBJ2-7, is EPEVTQTPSHQVTQMGQEVILRCVPISNHLYFYWYRQILGQKVEFLVSFYNNEISEKSEIFDDQFSVERPDGSNFTLKIRSTKLEDSAMYFCASNLAGGNYEQYFGPGTRLTVT.